This T cell receptor beta chain comes out of a study of T-cell memory formation after mild COVID-19. Study outcomes and limitations: CD4/CD8 balance characterized clones contracting day 15 to 85, and CD4+ skew characterized later expanders.

With constant-segment primers, 5'RACE yielded cDNA libraries of TCR alpha and TCR beta that carried sample barcodes and UMIs. One entry per CDR3 protein results from TCRdb running MiXCR on the 5' RACE reads. This sample has approximately 490,000 distinct CDR3 sequences, with around 21% found just once. Details on this clonotype: The antigen is not known.

The V end was cut by 6 bases, the J end by 3 bases, with 9 bases between. Germline V gene data show CDR1 as MNHNY and CDR2 as SVGAGI (reference sequence). This CDR3 comprises 13 residues. The sequenced sample consisted of PBMCs or a T cell subset sorted from them (not recorded which). This TCR was sampled from an adult woman who had mild COVID-19 (a few samples of this study predate the infection). Cell type and time point are not known. This chain uses TRBV6-6 with TRBJ1-3, with D possibly matching TRBD1 (5 bases). CDR3 sequence: CASRPGLGNTIYF. DNA of the CDR3: TGTGCCAGCAGGCCAGGGCTTGGAAACACCATATATTTT.